One sample yielded the 30 T cell receptor beta chains listed below, sequenced in a study of blood T cell repertoires in COVID-19 (dated by TCRdb to the early 2020s). Libraries were made using the immunoSEQ multiplex PCR assay. The source is immuneACCESS, and TCRdb retained only in-frame sequences with V and J called. Part of the clones is not carried over; for the studies checked, unresolved V genes explain less than half of this, and the remainder is unexplained. This sample lists approximately 150,000 clones; just over 85% were detected once. 8.2% of the sample lies in the top ten. Material for sequencing was peripheral blood. Receptors originate from a woman aged 55-69 years with acute or convalescent COVID-19.

This sequence joins TRBV9 and TRBJ2-5, with a weak D call TRBD2 (6 bases). V was pared by 0 bases and J by 4 bases, with 10 bases between. The germline V gene encodes CDR1 SGDLS and CDR2 YYNGEE. The CDR3 has 14 residues. CDR3 region: CASSVGSGGETQYF. CDR3 sequence (DNA): TGTGCCAGCAGCGTAGGTTCCGGGGGAGAGACCCAGTACTTC.

Only one count was recorded for this clone. The rearrangement uses TRBV19 and TRBJ1-6; maybe TRBD1 (6 bases). The CDR3 covers 17 residues. Trimming cost V 6 bases and J 0 bases, with 15 bases left between them. From germline, CDR1 is LNHDA and CDR2 SQIVND (reference sequence). CDR3 amino acids: CASSPRTESSYNSPLHF. CDR3 sequence (DNA): TGTGCCAGTAGCCCACGGACAGAGAGCTCCTATAATTCACCCCTCCACTTT.

The chain uses TRBV4-2 and TRBJ2-1; 11 nucleotides line up with TRBD2. V lost 2 bases, J lost 9 bases, and 6 bases stayed unmatched. The CDR3 is made up of 15 amino acids. Germline values: CDR1 LGHNA, CDR2 YNFKEQ. This chain's CDR3 is CASSQPTSGGGEQFF. As DNA, the CDR3 is TGTGCCAGCAGCCAACCTACTAGCGGGGGTGGTGAGCAGTTCTTC.

This clone occurred once. The genes are TRBV5-1 and TRBJ1-2; 7 bases map to TRBD1. V was clipped by 4 bases and J by 9 bases; unmatched bases: 6. The length of the CDR3 is 12 residues. Germline CDR1 is SGHRS and CDR2 is YFSETQ. Here the CDR3 DNA reads TGCGCCAGCAGCGCAGGGGGTATTCGCTACACCTTC. Encoded protein: CASSAGGIRYTF.

This chain links TRBV14 with TRBJ2-5; possible D gene TRBD2, 6 bases. There are 16 residues in the CDR3. Trimming shortened V by 2 bases and J by 4 bases, and 17 bases separated the two germline ends. Germline CDR1 SGHDN, CDR2 FVKESK. The CDR3: CASSQIHPGVRETQYF. CDR3 in DNA: TGTGCCAGCAGCCAAATACATCCGGGGGTTCGAGAGACCCAGTACTTC. The whole variable domain, filled in from reference TRBV14 and TRBJ2-5, reads EAGVTQFPSHSVIEKGQTVTLRCDPISGHDNLYWYRRVMGKEIKFLLHFVKESKQDESGMPNNRFLAERTGGTYSTLKVQPAELEDSGVYFCASSQIHPGVRETQYFGPGTRLLVL.

This clone was counted a few times. This chain joins TRBV5-4 and TRBJ2-5, with D perhaps TRBD2 (5 bases). This CDR3 region has 14 residues. The V and J ends lost 4 bases and 4 bases respectively, with 14 bases between them. The germline V gene has CDR1 SGHNT and CDR2 YYREEE (reference sequence). This CDR3 reads CASSLERAPETQYF. CDR3 coding DNA: TGTGCCAGCAGCCTGGAGAGGGCACCAGAGACCCAGTACTTC.

This chain links TRBV5-1 with TRBJ1-1, with unresolved D. Trimming took off 3 bases at V and 11 bases at J, with 14 bases between the two ends. The germline gives CDR1 SGHRS, CDR2 YFSETQ. The CDR3 is 12 residues long. CDR3: CASSSQAVRAFF. The CDR3 DNA sequence: TGCGCCAGCAGCTCTCAGGCTGTACGCGCTTTCTTT.

The chain couples TRBV6-2 or TRBV6-3 to TRBJ2-1; TRBD1 agrees at 7 bases. V was clipped by 2 bases and J by 5 bases; unmatched bases: 12. This CDR3 has 17 residues. Per germline, CDR1 MNHEY and CDR2 SVGEGT. CDR3 sequence: CASSYGPVARGNNEQFF. In DNA form, the CDR3 reads TGTGCCAGCAGTTACGGGCCTGTCGCCAGGGGGAACAATGAGCAGTTCTTC.

The chain recombines TRBV4-3 with TRBJ1-1; TRBD1 might be the D (6 bases). CDR3 length equals 16 residues. In germline, CDR1 is LGHNA, CDR2 YSLEER. The V end lost 1 base, the J end lost 5 bases, and 17 bases lay between the germline ends. The CDR3 DNA reads TGCGCCAGCAGCCAAGGGGGAGGGGGATTGGAGACTGAAGCTTTCTTT. Its protein is CASSQGGGGLETEAFF.

V gene TRBV18 combines with J gene TRBJ2-7; TRBD1 matches at 7 bases. CDR3 length equals 15 residues. After removal of 6 bases from V and 6 bases from J, the junction contained 14 bases not matched to a gene. Germline V lookup: CDR1 KGHSH, CDR2 LQKENI. CDR3 amino acids: CASSQSQGEQGEQYF. The CDR3 DNA reads as TGTGCCAGCTCGCAATCTCAGGGGGAGCAAGGCGAGCAGTACTTC.

V gene TRBV5-6 combines with J gene TRBJ1-2, with D maybe TRBD1 (6 bases). V lost 0 bases and J 5 bases, leaving 11 bases between the germline ends. Germline V gene sequence: CDR1 SGHDT, CDR2 YYEEEE. The CDR3 contains 14 residues. This chain's CDR3 is CASSLGLTGYGYTF. The CDR3 nucleotides are TGTGCCAGCAGCTTGGGGTTGACAGGTTATGGCTACACCTTC.

V and J are TRBV7-3 and TRBJ1-1, with D uncertain. V was cut by 5 bases and J by 2 bases, with 15 bases left in between. Germline V lookup: CDR1 SGHTA, CDR2 FQGTGA. The CDR3 sequence is 15 residues long. In nucleotides, the CDR3 is TGTGCCAGCAGCACCTCCCCAGCGACCAACACTGAAGCTTTCTTT. Translating it yields CASSTSPATNTEAFF. Filled out from reference TRBV7-3 and TRBJ1-1, the complete variable domain reads GAGVSQTPSNKVTEKGKYVELRCDPISGHTALYWYRQSLGQGPEFLIYFQGTGAADDSGLPNDRFFAVRPEGSVSTLKIQRTERGDSAVYLCASSTSPATNTEAFFGQGTRLTVV.

This clone showed up just once. V gene TRBV4-1 combines with J gene TRBJ2-7; TRBD1 matches 9 bases. The CDR3 extends over 15 amino acids. Germline assignment: CDR1 MGHRA and CDR2 YSYEKL. The V segment lost 4 bases and the J segment 4 bases; nucleotides outside the gene matches: 8. The CDR3 DNA is TGCGCCAGCAGCCCCCGTGGGACAGGGTCGTACGAGCAGTACTTC. It specifies CASSPRGTGSYEQYF.

This rearrangement joins TRBV7-3 to TRBJ2-3, with D possibly matching TRBD1 (6 bases). V was shortened by 5 bases and J by 2 bases, with 11 bases between the two germline ends. The CDR3 loop spans 14 amino acids. Germline CDR1 SGHTA, CDR2 FQGTGA. This CDR3 is CASSPSGVTDTQYF. CDR3 bases: TGTGCCAGCAGCCCTTCAGGGGTCACAGATACGCAGTATTTT.

This clone was seen only once. This CDR3 reads CASTGIGGKNIQYF. In DNA form, the CDR3 reads TGTGCCAGCACTGGGATTGGCGGGAAAAACATTCAGTACTTC. The chain carries TRBV2 and TRBJ2-4; a possible D gene is TRBD2 (5 bases). The V gene's germline CDR1 is SNHLY and CDR2 FYNNEI. This CDR3 contains 14 residues. Deletions cut 7 bases from V and 4 bases from J, with 14 bases between.

The chain is built from TRBV7-9 and TRBJ2-7, with 7 bases identical to TRBD1. Germline CDR1 SEHNR, CDR2 FQNEAQ (reference sequence). The CDR3 spans 15 residues. J was trimmed by 0 bases and V by 5 bases; bases with no gene match: 7. The CDR3 sequence: CASSALQGISYEQYF. For the CDR3, the DNA is TGTGCCAGCAGCGCCTTACAGGGGATCTCCTACGAGCAGTACTTC.

The CDR3 loop is CASSLGAAGGGRYEQYF. Here the CDR3 DNA reads TGTGCCAGCAGCTTGGGGGCCGCAGGGGGAGGCCGCTACGAGCAGTACTTC. The rearrangement uses TRBV5-4 and TRBJ2-7; possible D gene TRBD1, 7 bases. In germline, CDR1 is SGHNT, CDR2 YYREEE (reference sequence). CDR3 length: 17 amino acids. Trimming pared 0 bases from V and 3 bases from J, leaving 19 bases between.

In regard to this clone: Other DNA sequences from this sample encode an identical CDR3 as well. The chain uses TRBV18 and TRBJ1-6; possible D gene TRBD1, 6 bases. Germline values: CDR1 KGHSH, CDR2 LQKENI. V lost 4 bases and J 7 bases, leaving 11 bases between the germline ends. The CDR3 contains 14 residues. CDR3 bases: TGTGCCAGCTCACTATGGACAGCGAATTCACCCCTCCACTTT. It yields the protein CASSLWTANSPLHF.

The chain combines TRBV20-1 with TRBJ1-1; D is perhaps TRBD1 (6 bases). Trimming removed 6 bases at V and 9 bases at J, with 14 bases between. The length of the CDR3 is 11 residues. Germline V gene data show CDR1 as DFQATT and CDR2 as SNEGSKA (reference sequence). CDR3 sequence reads: CSANRDIQAFF. The CDR3 bases are TGCAGTGCAAACCGGGACATCCAAGCTTTCTTT.

This chain links TRBV2 with TRBJ2-3, with D unresolved. The CDR3 has 12 residues. Trimming removed 5 bases at V and 6 bases at J, with 9 bases between. From germline, CDR1 is SNHLY and CDR2 FYNNEI. CDR3 in amino acids: CASSSTGDTQYF. CDR3 DNA: TGTGCCAGCAGTTCGACTGGGGATACGCAGTATTTT.

The chain carries TRBV2 and TRBJ2-3; a weak D match, TRBD2 (6 bases). Germline CDR1 and CDR2: SNHLY and FYNNEI. The CDR3 loop spans 14 amino acids. V lost 7 bases and J 2 bases, leaving 13 bases between the germline ends. CDR3 residues: CASKGLTSTDTQYF. The DNA for the CDR3 is TGTGCCAGCAAAGGACTAACCTCCACAGATACGCAGTATTTT.

The rearrangement uses TRBV28 and TRBJ2-4; tentative D call: TRBD1 (6 bases). This CDR3 contains 15 residues. Germline CDR1 is MDHEN and CDR2 is SYDVKM. The germline V and J ends were trimmed by 5 bases and 2 bases, with 13 bases remaining between them. The CDR3 region is CASSEAGVSKNIQYF. The CDR3 DNA reads as TGTGCCAGCAGTGAAGCAGGGGTTTCCAAAAACATTCAGTACTTC.

This chain uses TRBV14 with TRBJ2-5, with TRBD2 matching over 8 bases. With 1 base clipped from V and 4 bases from J, the junction kept 5 bases outside the gene matches. The CDR3 sequence is 15 residues long. Germline CDR1 reads SGHDN; CDR2 reads FVKESK. In nucleotides, the CDR3 is TGTGCCAGCAGCCAAGTTAGCGGGGATCGAGAGACCCAGTACTTC. Encoded protein: CASSQVSGDRETQYF.

The V and J genes are TRBV7-9 and TRBJ2-5; 14 bases match TRBD2. J gave up 4 bases and V 5 bases, and 6 bases lay outside the gene matches. The V gene's germline CDR1 is SEHNR and CDR2 FQNEAQ (reference sequence). The CDR3 runs 16 residues. The CDR3 coding sequence is TGTGCCAGCAGCCCCGGGACTAGCGGGGGCAGAGAGACCCAGTACTTC. Translated, it gives CASSPGTSGGRETQYF.

The rearrangement joins TRBV2 to TRBJ2-2; 7 bases are a match to TRBD1. The V gene end was trimmed by 8 bases and the J gene end by 7 bases; junction bases not matched to a gene: 10. The germline V gene encodes CDR1 SNHLY and CDR2 FYNNEI. This CDR3 spans 14 amino acids. The CDR3 region is CASAEGGAYGELFF. CDR3 DNA sequence: TGTGCCAGCGCCGAAGGGGGCGCGTACGGGGAGCTGTTTTTT.

The chain uses TRBV4-1 and TRBJ1-2, with a tentative D call TRBD1 (6 bases). V shed 0 bases and J shed 7 bases, with 12 bases lying between them. Germline V CDR1 and CDR2: MGHRA, YSYEKL. The CDR3 is 14 amino acids. CDR3 amino acids: CASSQDLPGVGYTF. CDR3 DNA: TGCGCCAGCAGCCAAGATCTACCAGGGGTTGGCTACACCTTC.

The CDR3 region is CASSSLRNEKLFF. CDR3 in DNA: TGTGCCAGCAGCTCCCTCCGTAATGAAAAACTGTTTTTT. The chain joins TRBV13 to TRBJ1-4, with D unclear. Trimming removed 4 bases from V and 4 bases from J, with 7 bases in between. This CDR3 region has 13 residues. Germline V gives CDR1 PRHDT, CDR2 FYEKMQ (reference sequence).

The V call is TRBV5-6, the J call TRBJ2-1; TRBD2 matches at 12 bases. The CDR3 consists of 17 residues. J lost 4 bases, V lost 5 bases, and 10 bases had no gene match. In germline, CDR1 is SGHDT, CDR2 YYEEEE. This CDR3 is CASSSRLAGEYYNEQFF. The CDR3 nucleotides are TGTGCCAGCAGTTCCCGACTAGCGGGGGAGTATTACAATGAGCAGTTCTTC.

The gene calls are TRBV28 and TRBJ2-7; 11 nucleotides agree with TRBD2. Germline CDR1 reads MDHEN; CDR2 reads SYDVKM. This CDR3 is built from 15 residues. J was trimmed by 2 bases and V by 5 bases; bases with no gene match: 5. The CDR3: CASSRIAGGTYEQYF. The DNA of the CDR3 is TGTGCCAGCAGTCGTATAGCGGGGGGGACCTACGAGCAGTACTTC.

V gene TRBV6-1 combines with J gene TRBJ2-5, with 8 bases fitting TRBD2. From germline, CDR1 is MNHNS and CDR2 SASEGT. V was pared by 2 bases and J by 2 bases, with 7 bases of the junction left unmatched. CDR3 length equals 16 residues. The CDR3 loop reads CASSESRLALQETQYF. In nucleotides, the CDR3 is TGTGCCAGCAGTGAATCTCGACTAGCGCTACAAGAGACCCAGTACTTC.